This T cell receptor (beta chain) was recorded in a study of T cell repertoires in cytomegalovirus infection. The wider study: Matching HLA type and CMV infection were both indicated by public TCR beta signatures.

On this clonotype: The antigen remains unidentified.

Regarding the study as a whole: The study found HLA-C-restricted CMV-specific TCR beta clonotypes dominating the ex vivo response. Cumulative public TCR beta family frequency identified carriers of CMV plus the relevant HLA.

TCRdb analysed the reads with MiXCR anew, one entry per CDR3 protein. The profile shows around 170,000 distinct CDR3 sequences, about an eighth of them singletons. The V end lost 3 bases, the J end lost 1 base, and 13 bases lay between the germline ends. Germline V CDR1 and CDR2: LNHDA, SQIVND (reference sequence). The CDR3 spans 15 residues. The receptor was isolated from a human donor in good health (CMV status not recorded). Some clones in this sample may be carry-over from other donors' samples. The gene calls are TRBV19 and TRBJ2-7; a weak D match, TRBD2 (5 bases). The sequenced material came from PBMCs. CDR3 residues: CASSMGGLSSYEQYF. In nucleotides, the CDR3 is TGTGCCAGTAGTATGGGCGGGCTCTCATCCTACGAGCAGTACTTC.